This entry describes one TCR beta chain. Its cognate antigen has yet to be identified. No base qualities exist here, and no much larger clone lies one base off it. The library was prepared using PCR. The instrument given in TCRdb is Illumina HiSeq 2500. Unique molecular identifiers were incorporated into TCR beta cDNA libraries to reduce PCR and sequencing biases. Every 1 to 10 million input T cells yielded approximately 500,000 cDNA molecules, meaning each molecule approximated one T cell. The patient libraries were prepared and sequenced with the same protocol used for the earlier healthy control dataset. Samples belonging to the same batch were prepared together, multiplexed and sequenced on a shared HiSeq lane. The original pipeline was this. Raw barcoded reads were processed with MIGEC, and single-read molecular identifier groups were discarded before consensus assembly and CDR3 extraction. VDJtools was used for post-analysis of the clonotype tables, and diversity was normalized by down-sampling every dataset to the size of the smallest sample. Repertoire overlap clustering matched CDR3 amino acid but not nucleotide sequences to correct batch-related cross-sample contamination. TCRdb cleaned the public reads at Q25 with fastp, built clones with MiXCR and kept in-frame beta chains. Here each entry gathers all rows of one CDR3 protein and keeps the most common genes and DNA. Here the V and J calls rest on TCRdb's processing, not on the authors' analysis. This sample is represented by approximately 690,000 distinct CDR3 sequences; 59% of them were singletons. 10% to 12% of the sample belongs to the ten largest clones.

These data originate in a study of post-analysis software for immune sequencing data (dated by TCRdb to between 2015 and 2016). Background on the whole study: Disease courses on record covered relapsing-remitting, secondary progressive and progressive-relapsing multiple sclerosis, though some patients had no subtype annotation. Patient repertoires were compared against ten to twelve previously published healthy control repertoires from donors aged roughly 6 to 26 years. A subset of samples was prepared in parallel using single-end sample barcoding, then pooled and co-amplified after Illumina adapter ligation. Points the paper makes about the study in general: Patients showed significantly higher frequencies than controls for about 5 TRBV segments, among them TRBV5-6, TRBV5-1 and TRBV20-1. Multiple sclerosis patients had significantly lower normalized Chao1 diversity than controls, a result that suggests substantial peripheral T-cell clonal expansion. Direct clustering with F measure revealed strong co-clustering of samples prepared in the same batch, which led to a batch-effect correction. The control group was slightly older than the multiple sclerosis patient group.

Including the terminal cysteine and phenylalanine, the CDR3 comprises 13 residues. Only the CDR3 DNA is retained, 39 bases long and in frame from the first base. V is clipped by 3 bases and J by 0 bases, and the sequence between their germline boundaries is 6 bases long. For CDR1 and CDR2, the germline V gene lists MGHRA and YSYEKL. To demonstrate the VDJtools post-analysis software, TCR beta repertoires were profiled from the peripheral blood of more than 10 young patients with multiple sclerosis. The multiple sclerosis patients were children and adolescents between roughly 6 and 15 years of age. Sample: blood. The rearranged segments are TRBV4-1 and TRBJ2-7; the D gene lacks a confident call. This receptor was identified in a girl aged 2 to 10 with multiple sclerosis. The CDR3 is CASSQGYSYEQYF. The DNA is TGCGCCAGCAGCCAGGGTTACTCCTACGAGCAGTACTTC.